The TCR beta chain described here comes from a study of vaccination effects on CD4 cells after COVID-19. In the ViraFEST assay, antigen-specific CD4+ clonotypes were identified by expansion after peptide-pool stimulation. Culture lasted roughly 9 days before CD4+ T cell isolation. None of these healthy vaccinees had been infected with SARS-CoV-2 before vaccination. Profiled with immunoSEQ multiplex PCR; TCRdb holds only in-frame clones, not every one. The sample includes tens of thousands of clones, about four fifths of them seen just once. Trimming cost V 4 bases and J 10 bases; bases outside gene matches: 2. This CDR3 spans 11 amino acids. In the case of this clone: Its antigen is not known.

Material: CD4+ T cells from PBMCs cultured with HCoV-OC43 spike peptides, obtained before COVID-19 vaccination. Regarding subset: HCoV-OC43 spike overlapping peptide pool stimulation. The sequence came from a human donor who received a COVID-19 vaccine. J is TRBJ1-2 and V is TRBV12-3 or TRBV12-4, with 8 bases lining up with TRBD1. The CDR3 bases are TGTGCCAGCAGTTGGGACAGGTCCTACACCTTC. Translating it yields CASSWDRSYTF.